The 19 T cell receptor beta chains listed next were all sequenced from one sample in a study of blood T cell repertoires in COVID-19. TCRdb's table, derived via immunoSEQ multiplex PCR, lists solely in-frame clones and lacks some. The repertoire holds approximately 150,000 clones, with about nine tenths as singletons. Sequencing was performed on peripheral blood. The receptors derive from a woman aged 60 to 75 who had recovered from COVID-19.

The CDR3 reads CASSLGGVGNTIYF. The CDR3 DNA follows: TGTGCCAGCAGCTTGGGCGGGGTCGGAAACACCATATATTTT. The chain uses TRBV5-4 and TRBJ1-3; no clear D gene. The CDR3 consists of 14 residues. The V gene's germline CDR1 is SGHNT and CDR2 YYREEE (reference sequence). Trimming took 0 bases from V and 4 from J, leaving 8 bases between them.

The rearrangement links TRBV29-1 to TRBJ1-1; 9 nucleotides match TRBD1. Looked up from germline, CDR1 is SQVTM and CDR2 is ANQGSEA. CDR3 length: 12 residues. Unmatched junction bases numbered 8, after V lost 6 bases and J lost 9 bases. The CDR3 coding sequence is TGCAGCGTCGAGACAGGGGGAAAAAAAGCTTTCTTT. This codes for CSVETGGKKAFF.

The chain recombines TRBV19 with TRBJ2-1; 11 positions match TRBD2. The CDR3 is made up of 13 amino acids. After removal of 4 bases from V and 12 bases from J, the junction contained 5 bases not matched to a gene. Germline values: CDR1 LNHDA, CDR2 SQIVND (reference sequence). The CDR3 spells CASSSSSGGPQFF. In DNA form, the CDR3 reads TGTGCCAGTAGTAGTTCTAGCGGGGGGCCGCAGTTCTTC.

The V gene is TRBV18, the J gene TRBJ2-3; D perhaps matches TRBD2 (5 bases). Germline values: CDR1 KGHSH, CDR2 LQKENI. This CDR3 spans 14 amino acids. Trimming left V 2 bases short and J 5 bases short, with 11 bases between. CDR3 nucleotide sequence: TGTGCCAGCTCACCAGGAGGTGGCGAAGATACGCAGTATTTT. Protein sequence: CASSPGGGEDTQYF.

This clone was counted only a few times. V and J are TRBV4-1 and TRBJ2-7, with a possible D match to TRBD2 (6 bases). Germline V gene sequence: CDR1 MGHRA, CDR2 YSYEKL. This CDR3 region has 15 residues. Trimming shortened V by 8 bases and J by 2 bases, and 19 bases separated the two germline ends. The CDR3 coding sequence is TGCGCCAGCGCCAAGCCGACCGGGGGAACCTACGAGCAGTACTTC. This translates into CASAKPTGGTYEQYF.

V gene TRBV7-6 combines with J gene TRBJ1-1; D is possibly TRBD1 (5 bases). This CDR3 is 13 amino acids long. Germline CDR1 reads SGHVS; CDR2 reads FNYEAQ. V lost 4 bases and J lost 6, with 12 bases in between. The CDR3 nucleotides read TGTGCCAGCAGCTCGGGGGTGGTTTCTGAAGCTTTCTTT. Amino acid sequence: CASSSGVVSEAFF.

The J gene is TRBJ2-5, the V gene TRBV4-2; 7 bases align to TRBD2. The CDR3 length is 16 residues. V lost 1 base, J lost 4 bases, and 9 bases stayed unmatched. Germline V gene sequence: CDR1 LGHNA, CDR2 YNFKEQ. The CDR3 region has the DNA TGTGCCAGCAGCCAAGCTAGCGGTACAGAGGGAGAGACCCAGTACTTC. Amino acid sequence: CASSQASGTEGETQYF.

V and J are TRBV11-2 and TRBJ1-1, with unresolved D. V lost 2 bases to trimming and J lost 0 bases, with 13 bases between them. The CDR3 is 16 amino acids. Germline CDR1 SGHAT, CDR2 FQNNGV. The CDR3: CASSLIGAGVNTEAFF. Here the CDR3 DNA reads TGTGCCAGCAGCTTAATCGGCGCGGGAGTGAACACTGAAGCTTTCTTT.

The V and J genes are TRBV27 and TRBJ1-5, with TRBD1 as a possible D gene (6 bases). Germline CDR1 is MNHEY and CDR2 is SMNVEV (reference sequence). CDR3 length: 14 amino acids. Trimming took 6 bases from V and 6 from J, leaving 15 bases between them. CDR3 sequence reads: CASSPQGRGQPQHF. In DNA form, the CDR3 reads TGTGCCAGCAGCCCACAGGGTAGGGGTCAGCCCCAGCATTTT.

The chain couples TRBV7-8 to TRBJ1-6; D call uncertain. V lost 0 bases and J 5 bases, leaving 11 bases between the germline ends. The germline CDR1 and CDR2 sequences are SGHVS and FQNEAQ. The CDR3 extends over 16 amino acids. DNA for the CDR3: TGTGCCAGCAGCTTAGCACGCCCCCTACATAATTCACCCCTCCACTTT. The encoded protein is CASSLARPLHNSPLHF.

J is TRBJ2-3 and V is TRBV5-1, with TRBD1 matching 7 bases. This CDR3 has 16 amino acids. Per the germline V gene, CDR1 is SGHRS and CDR2 is YFSETQ. Losses at the gene ends were 1 base for V and 2 bases for J; bases not matched to a gene: 7. The DNA of the CDR3 is TGCGCCAGCAGCTTGCCCCGGGACAGAGTCACAGATACGCAGTATTTT. Protein sequence: CASSLPRDRVTDTQYF.

This chain links TRBV28 with TRBJ1-3; D may be TRBD1 (5 bases). Deletions cut 4 bases from V and 2 bases from J, with 12 bases between. Germline V gene sequence: CDR1 MDHEN, CDR2 SYDVKM. This CDR3 is 15 amino acids long. Here the CDR3 DNA reads TGTGCCAGCAGTTCACCACAGGTCCCTGGAAACACCATATATTTT. Translated, it gives CASSSPQVPGNTIYF.

This clone counts as large (0.1 to 1%). The chain recombines TRBV27 with TRBJ2-7; TRBD2 matches 7 bases. V shed 5 bases and J 6 bases; nucleotides not matched to a gene: 7. CDR1 is MNHEY, CDR2 SMNVEV, per germline (reference sequence). The CDR3 spans 13 residues. The CDR3 bases are TGTGCCAGCAGTCCAACTAGCGCGGGCGAGCAGTACTTC. This sequence encodes CASSPTSAGEQYF.

This chain joins TRBV5-8 and TRBJ1-1; tentatively, D is TRBD1 (6 bases). Per the germline V gene, CDR1 is SGHTS and CDR2 is YDEGEE. This CDR3 comprises 16 residues. Trimming removed 1 base from V and 6 bases from J, with 19 bases in between. CDR3 amino acids: CASSLRQVDIPPEAFF. CDR3 DNA: TGTGCCAGCAGCTTGAGACAGGTCGACATTCCACCTGAAGCTTTCTTT.

V and J are TRBV2 and TRBJ2-7; 12 nucleotides agree with TRBD2. The CDR3 loop spans 13 amino acids. CDR1 SNHLY and CDR2 FYNNEI come from the germline V gene. V gave up 8 bases and J gave up 4 bases; unmatched junction bases: 3. CDR3 amino acids: CASWGLAGYEQYF. The DNA for the CDR3 is TGTGCCAGCTGGGGACTAGCGGGTTACGAGCAGTACTTC.

This clone was seen a few times. The V and J genes are TRBV28 and TRBJ1-4; 10 bases line up with TRBD1. The CDR3 loop spans 18 amino acids. CDR1 and CDR2 from the germline V gene are MDHEN and SYDVKM. V lost 6 bases to trimming and J lost 3 bases; unmatched junction nucleotides: 13. CDR3 nucleotides: TGTGCCAGCAGGAACCAGCCGGGACAGGGGCCTTCTAATGAAAAACTGTTTTTT. This sequence encodes CASRNQPGQGPSNEKLFF.

The chain recombines TRBV19 with TRBJ1-4; unclear D gene. Germline assignment: CDR1 LNHDA and CDR2 SQIVND (reference sequence). Trimming left V 6 bases short and J 0 bases short, with 11 bases between. The CDR3 has 15 amino acids. Here the CDR3 reads CASRGFAATNEKLFF. The CDR3 bases are TGTGCCAGTAGGGGTTTTGCGGCAACTAATGAAAAACTGTTTTTT.

The V gene is TRBV6-1, the J gene TRBJ2-7, with TRBD1 matching 7 bases. Trimming took 3 bases from V and 1 from J; bases not matched to a gene: 3. The CDR3 covers 14 residues. Germline V gene data show CDR1 as MNHNS and CDR2 as SASEGT. The CDR3 DNA reads TGTGCCAGCAGTGAGCTGGGACAGTCCTACGAGCAGTACTTC. This translates into CASSELGQSYEQYF.

On this clone itself: Possible read error: a much larger clone is one base away. The chain links TRBV7-9 to TRBJ1-3; no clear D gene. This CDR3 region has 14 residues. Trimming took 1 base from V and 0 from J, leaving 4 bases between them. Germline-derived CDR1 and CDR2 are SEHNR and FQNEAQ (reference sequence). Here the CDR3 DNA reads TGTGCCAGCAGCTTAGACAGCTCTGGAAACACCATATATTTT. Amino acid sequence: CASSLDSSGNTIYF. Full variable domain (remainder filled in from reference TRBV7-9 and TRBJ1-3): DTGVSQNPRHKITKRGQNVTFRCDPISEHNRLYWYRQTLGQGPEFLTYFQNEAQLEKSRLLSDRFSAERPKGSFSTLEIQRTEQGDSAMYLCASSLDSSGNTIYFGEGSWLTVV.